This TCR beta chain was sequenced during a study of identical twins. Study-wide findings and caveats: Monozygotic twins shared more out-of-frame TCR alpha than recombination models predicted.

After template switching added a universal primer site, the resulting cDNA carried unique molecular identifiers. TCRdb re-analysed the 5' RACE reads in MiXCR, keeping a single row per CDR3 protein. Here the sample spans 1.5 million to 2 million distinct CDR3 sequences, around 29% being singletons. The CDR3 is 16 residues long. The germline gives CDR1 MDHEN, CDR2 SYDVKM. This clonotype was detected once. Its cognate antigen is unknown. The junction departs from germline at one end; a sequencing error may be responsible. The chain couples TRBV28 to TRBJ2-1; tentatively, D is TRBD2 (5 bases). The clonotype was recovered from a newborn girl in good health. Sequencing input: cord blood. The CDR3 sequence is CTSSLSFWGVYNEQFF. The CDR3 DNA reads TGTACCAGCAGTTTATCATTTTGGGGAGTTTACAATGAGCAGTTCTTC.